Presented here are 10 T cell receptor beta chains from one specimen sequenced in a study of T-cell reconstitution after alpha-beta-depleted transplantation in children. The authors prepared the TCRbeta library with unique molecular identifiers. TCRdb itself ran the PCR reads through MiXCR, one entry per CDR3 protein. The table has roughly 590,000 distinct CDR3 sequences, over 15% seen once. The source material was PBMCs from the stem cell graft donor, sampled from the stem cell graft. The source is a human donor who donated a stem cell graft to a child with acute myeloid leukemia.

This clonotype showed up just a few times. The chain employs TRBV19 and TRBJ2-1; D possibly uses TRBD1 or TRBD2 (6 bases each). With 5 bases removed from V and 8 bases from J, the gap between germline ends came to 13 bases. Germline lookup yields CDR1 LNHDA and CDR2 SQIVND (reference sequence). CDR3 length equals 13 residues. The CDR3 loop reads CASSFGGPDEQFF. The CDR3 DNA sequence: TGTGCCAGTAGTTTCGGGGGCCCAGATGAGCAGTTCTTC. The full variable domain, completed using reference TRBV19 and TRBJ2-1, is DGGITQSPKYLFRKEGQNVTLSCEQNLNHDAMYWYRQDPGQGLRLIYYSQIVNDFQKGDIAEGYSVSREKKESFPLTVTSAQKNPTAFYLCASSFGGPDEQFFGPGTRLTVL.

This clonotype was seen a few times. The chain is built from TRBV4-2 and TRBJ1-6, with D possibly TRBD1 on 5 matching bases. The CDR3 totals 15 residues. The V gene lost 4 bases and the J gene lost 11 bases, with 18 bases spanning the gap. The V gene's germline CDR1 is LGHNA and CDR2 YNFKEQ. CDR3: CASSPGVQQVTPLHF. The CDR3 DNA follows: TGTGCCAGCAGCCCTGGGGTTCAACAGGTGACACCCCTCCACTTT.

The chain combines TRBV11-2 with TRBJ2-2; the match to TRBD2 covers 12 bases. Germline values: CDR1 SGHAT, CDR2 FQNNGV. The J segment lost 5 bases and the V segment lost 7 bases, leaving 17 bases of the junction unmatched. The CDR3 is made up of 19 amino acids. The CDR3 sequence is CASTPKALAGGPLTGELFF. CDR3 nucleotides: TGTGCCAGCACCCCGAAGGCGCTAGCGGGGGGGCCGCTTACCGGGGAGCTGTTTTTT.

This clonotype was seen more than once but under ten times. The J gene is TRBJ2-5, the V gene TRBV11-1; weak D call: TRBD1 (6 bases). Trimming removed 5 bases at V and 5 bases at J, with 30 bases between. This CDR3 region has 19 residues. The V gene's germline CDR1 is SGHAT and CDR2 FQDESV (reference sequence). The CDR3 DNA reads TGTGCCAGCAGCCCCCACGGCGGTTCATCAGGGGAGAGGAAGGAGACCCAGTACTTC. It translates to CASSPHGGSSGERKETQYF.

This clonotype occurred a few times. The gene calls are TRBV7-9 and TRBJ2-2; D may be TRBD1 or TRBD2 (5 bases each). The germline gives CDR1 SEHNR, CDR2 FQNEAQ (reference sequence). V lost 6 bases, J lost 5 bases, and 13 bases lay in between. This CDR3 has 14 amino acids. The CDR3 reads CASRRDGGTGELFF. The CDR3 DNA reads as TGTGCCAGCAGGAGGGACGGCGGGACCGGGGAGCTGTTTTTT. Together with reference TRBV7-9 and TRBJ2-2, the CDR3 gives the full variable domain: DTGVSQNPRHKITKRGQNVTFRCDPISEHNRLYWYRQTLGQGPEFLTYFQNEAQLEKSRLLSDRFSAERPKGSFSTLEIQRTEQGDSAMYLCASRRDGGTGELFFGEGSRLTVL.

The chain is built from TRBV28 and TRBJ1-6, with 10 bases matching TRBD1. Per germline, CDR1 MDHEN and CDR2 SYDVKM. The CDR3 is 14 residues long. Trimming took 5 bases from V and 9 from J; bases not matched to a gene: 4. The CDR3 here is CASSRTGGVSPLHF. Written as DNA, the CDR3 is TGTGCCAGCAGTCGGACAGGGGGTGTTTCACCCCTCCACTTT.

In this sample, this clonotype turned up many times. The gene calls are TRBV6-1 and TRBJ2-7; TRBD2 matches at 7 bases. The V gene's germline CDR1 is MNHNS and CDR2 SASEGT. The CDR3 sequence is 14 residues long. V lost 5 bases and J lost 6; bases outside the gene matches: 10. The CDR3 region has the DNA TGTGCCAGCAGTCCCCGTGGAGGGAGGGGCGAGCAGTACGTC. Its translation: CASSPRGGRGEQYV.

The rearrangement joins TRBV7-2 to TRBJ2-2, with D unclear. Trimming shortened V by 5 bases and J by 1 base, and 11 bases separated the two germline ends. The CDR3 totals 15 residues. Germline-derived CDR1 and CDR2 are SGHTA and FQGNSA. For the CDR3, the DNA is TGTGCCAGCAGCCGAAGGGCACGGAACACCGGGGAGCTGTTTTTT. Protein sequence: CASSRRARNTGELFF.

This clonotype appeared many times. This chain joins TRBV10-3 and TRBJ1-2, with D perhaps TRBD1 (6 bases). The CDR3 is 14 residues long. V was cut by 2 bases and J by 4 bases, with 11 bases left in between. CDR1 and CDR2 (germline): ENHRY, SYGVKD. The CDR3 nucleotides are TGTGCCATCAGTGAGGGACAAGGGGGCTATGGCTACACCTTC. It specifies CAISEGQGGYGYTF.

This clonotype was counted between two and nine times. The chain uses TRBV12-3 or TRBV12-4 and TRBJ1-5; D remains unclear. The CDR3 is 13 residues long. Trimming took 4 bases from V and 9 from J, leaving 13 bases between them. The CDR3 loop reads CASSSGSGWPQHF. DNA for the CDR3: TGTGCCAGCAGTTCTGGGTCGGGTTGGCCCCAGCATTTT.